The present entry profiles one TCR beta chain with its context. As yet, its antigen is unknown. The data were taken from a study of T cell responses to AZD1222 COVID-19 vaccine. The wider study: Doses given second, at about 4 or about 12 weeks, were pooled.

Findings and limits, study-wide: In a largely white British group with more females than males, clonal diversity was possibly underestimated. Spike-specific TCR breadth and depth grew following two AZD1222 doses. Nearly half of spike-specific TCRs reportedly target variant regions that are unmutated in the B.1.351 and B.1.1.7 variants.

The data were produced by immunoSEQ multiplex PCR, yet TCRdb's version contains in-frame clones alone and is incomplete. The sample contains under 150,000 clones, roughly 90% of which appear only once. Sequenced here: peripheral blood, sampled on day 0 of AZD1222 vaccination. This receptor was taken from an adult in good health.

CDR3 in amino acids: CASSLGLAENNEQFF. CDR3 coding DNA: TGCGCCAGCAGCTTAGGACTAGCGGAGAACAATGAGCAGTTCTTC. The J gene is TRBJ2-1, the V gene TRBV5-1, with 10 bases aligning to TRBD2. The CDR3 spans 15 residues. Germline CDR1 SGHRS, CDR2 YFSETQ. J was trimmed by 5 bases and V by 2 bases; bases with no gene match: 4.